These 28 T cell receptor beta chains were sequenced from one sample in a study of siplizumab effects on memory and regulatory T cells. Sequenced by immunoSEQ multiplex PCR; TCRdb stores in-frame clones only, minus some. The data show tens of thousands of clones, 80% to 95% seen once. The specimen was CD8+ T cells sorted from blood. The receptors come from a human donor in good health.

The V gene is TRBV27, the J gene TRBJ2-7; perhaps D is TRBD1 or TRBD2 (5 bases each). There are 12 residues in the CDR3. V lost 8 bases to trimming and J lost 3 bases, with 11 bases between them. CDR1 MNHEY and CDR2 SMNVEV come from the germline V gene (reference sequence). The CDR3 sequence is CASSGADYEQYF. Here the CDR3 DNA reads TGTGCCAGCTCCGGGGCGGACTACGAGCAGTACTTC.

The rearrangement joins TRBV7-9 to TRBJ2-7; TRBD2 matches at 11 bases. Unmatched junction bases numbered 0, after V lost 5 bases and J lost 0 bases. This CDR3 has 14 residues. Germline V gives CDR1 SEHNR, CDR2 FQNEAQ (reference sequence). This CDR3 reads CASSTSGSSYEQYF. For the CDR3, the DNA is TGTGCCAGCAGCACTAGCGGGAGCTCCTACGAGCAGTACTTC. Variable domain in full (rest from reference TRBV7-9 and TRBJ2-7): DTGVSQNPRHKITKRGQNVTFRCDPISEHNRLYWYRQTLGQGPEFLTYFQNEAQLEKSRLLSDRFSAERPKGSFSTLEIQRTEQGDSAMYLCASSTSGSSYEQYFGPGTRLTVT.

The DNA of the CDR3 is TGTGCCAGTAGTACGGAGACAAGGTTTAATTCACCCCTCCACTTT. Protein sequence: CASSTETRFNSPLHF. The chain combines TRBV19 with TRBJ1-6; D is unclear. Looked up from germline, CDR1 is LNHDA and CDR2 is SQIVND (reference sequence). V was shortened by 4 bases and J by 6 bases, with 13 bases between the two germline ends. The CDR3 loop spans 15 amino acids.

This clone was picked up one time. The chain uses TRBV7-9 and TRBJ1-4; D may be TRBD1 (5 bases). The CDR3 has 15 residues. Germline CDR1 SEHNR, CDR2 FQNEAQ (reference sequence). V was pared by 1 base and J by 6 bases, with 12 bases between. CDR3 amino acids: CASSLGFRGYEKLFF. As DNA, the CDR3 is TGTGCCAGCAGCTTAGGGTTTCGGGGGTATGAAAAACTGTTTTTT.

The chain recombines TRBV5-1 with TRBJ1-4; 9 nucleotides align to TRBD1. The length of the CDR3 is 17 residues. V trimming: 0 bases; J trimming: 5 bases; junction bases outside the gene matches: 8. Germline-derived CDR1 and CDR2 are SGHRS and YFSETQ. The CDR3 DNA follows: TGCGCCAGCAGCTTGGGGTATACCGGGACAGGGAATGAAAAACTGTTTTTT. Its translation is CASSLGYTGTGNEKLFF.

The J gene is TRBJ2-1, the V gene TRBV5-6, with D hard to call. V was clipped by 3 bases and J by 2 bases, with 18 bases between them. CDR1 and CDR2 from the germline V gene are SGHDT and YYEEEE. This CDR3 has 17 residues. CDR3 amino acids: CASSSEVRALTYNEQFF. The CDR3 DNA is TGTGCCAGCAGCTCCGAGGTTCGGGCTTTAACCTACAATGAGCAGTTCTTC.

This sequence joins TRBV6-6 and TRBJ2-7, with a tentative D call TRBD1 (6 bases). This CDR3 spans 13 amino acids. Germline assignment: CDR1 MNHNY and CDR2 SVGAGI (reference sequence). The V and J ends lost 4 bases and 2 bases respectively, with 9 bases between them. The CDR3 nucleotides are TGTGCCAGCAGTTGGGACAAGACCTACGAGCAGTACTTC. Translated: CASSWDKTYEQYF.

This clone was detected only once. This rearrangement joins TRBV19 to TRBJ1-4, with D hard to call. With 6 bases removed from V and 5 bases from J, the gap between germline ends came to 10 bases. Germline V CDR1 and CDR2: LNHDA, SQIVND (reference sequence). CDR3 length equals 13 residues. CDR3 sequence reads: CASSATTNEKLFF. The CDR3 DNA reads TGTGCCAGTAGCGCAACGACAAATGAAAAACTGTTTTTT.

This sequence joins TRBV27 and TRBJ2-1; 15 bases line up with TRBD2. Trimming took 5 bases from V and 9 from J; bases not matched to a gene: 11. The germline V gene encodes CDR1 MNHEY and CDR2 SMNVEV (reference sequence). The CDR3 is made up of 17 amino acids. The DNA of the CDR3 is TGTGCCAGCAGTCTAGAGCCGGGACTAGCGGGAGGAGGTGAGCAGTTCTTC. It is translated as CASSLEPGLAGGGEQFF.

The genes are TRBV4-1 and TRBJ1-2; D uncertain. The CDR3 covers 15 residues. CDR1 MGHRA and CDR2 YSYEKL come from the germline V gene. Between the trimmed V and J ends, which lost 1 base and 4 bases, there was a span of 13 bases. CDR3 DNA sequence: TGCGCCAGCAGCCAAGTACAGACGAGCCCCTATGGCTACACCTTC. Translated: CASSQVQTSPYGYTF.

The rearrangement uses TRBV11-3 and TRBJ2-3; possibly TRBD2 for D (5 bases). Germline-derived CDR1 and CDR2 are SGHNT and YENEEA. This CDR3 has 15 residues. The germline V and J ends were trimmed by 0 bases and 4 bases, with 11 bases remaining between them. The CDR3 coding sequence is TGTGCCAGCAGCTTAGATGACGAGGGCCCAGATACGCAGTATTTT. Residues: CASSLDDEGPDTQYF.

The chain recombines TRBV6-5 with TRBJ2-5; D is undetermined. CDR1 and CDR2 from the germline V gene are MNHEY and SVGAGI. The V gene lost 4 bases and the J gene lost 5 bases, with 17 bases spanning the gap. This CDR3 has 15 residues. The CDR3 loop reads CASSSYVSVGETQYF. The CDR3 nucleotides read TGTGCCAGCAGTTCTTATGTCTCAGTGGGGGAGACCCAGTACTTC.

The J gene is TRBJ2-7, the V gene TRBV27, with D perhaps matching TRBD2 (5 bases). Germline lookup yields CDR1 MNHEY and CDR2 SMNVEV (reference sequence). V gave up 6 bases and J gave up 6 bases, with 18 bases separating them. The CDR3 consists of 14 residues. CDR3: CASRPFPGSGEQYF. The CDR3 DNA sequence: TGTGCCAGCAGGCCCTTTCCGGGATCAGGCGAGCAGTACTTC.

This chain joins TRBV4-2 and TRBJ2-1, with D possibly matching TRBD1 (6 bases). CDR1 is LGHNA, CDR2 YNFKEQ, per germline. Between the trimmed V and J ends, which lost 1 base and 5 bases, there was a span of 12 bases. This CDR3 has 15 amino acids. CDR3: CASSQAGTINNEQFF. As DNA, the CDR3 is TGTGCCAGCAGCCAAGCGGGGACAATAAACAATGAGCAGTTCTTC.

J is TRBJ2-3 and V is TRBV6-1; D remains unclear. This CDR3 is 14 amino acids long. Germline CDR1 and CDR2: MNHNS and SASEGT. With 1 base removed from V and 4 bases from J, the gap between germline ends came to 9 bases. CDR3 nucleotides: TGTGCCAGCAGTGAAGTCGTAGGTTCAGATACGCAGTATTTT. Translating gives CASSEVVGSDTQYF.

The chain carries TRBV27 and TRBJ1-2; D is unclear. Per germline, CDR1 MNHEY and CDR2 SMNVEV (reference sequence). Trimming took off 5 bases at V and 3 bases at J, with 16 bases between the two ends. This CDR3 has 15 residues. This CDR3 reads CASSMTADIHYGYTF. The CDR3 DNA reads TGTGCCAGCAGTATGACCGCCGACATTCACTATGGCTACACCTTC.

This clone was detected once. This sequence joins TRBV5-1 and TRBJ1-4, with 8 bases fitting TRBD1. The ends lost 4 bases at V and 8 bases at J; junction bases unmatched: 10. Germline V lookup: CDR1 SGHRS, CDR2 YFSETQ. The CDR3 extends over 15 amino acids. CDR3 nucleotides: TGCGCCAGCAGCGCCGGACAGGGTCGCTTGGAAAAACTGTTTTTT. The encoded protein is CASSAGQGRLEKLFF.

The CDR3 nucleotides are TGTGCCAGCAGTTCTCGGGACAGGGGATCGCCCACTGAAGCTTTCTTT. Translated: CASSSRDRGSPTEAFF. The V call is TRBV6-5, the J call TRBJ1-1; TRBD1 matches 10 bases. Germline V gene sequence: CDR1 MNHEY, CDR2 SVGAGI. V gave up 4 bases and J gave up 4 bases; unmatched junction bases: 9. The CDR3 has 16 residues.

The chain joins TRBV7-9 to TRBJ1-2; 8 positions match TRBD1. Germline V lookup: CDR1 SEHNR, CDR2 FQNEAQ (reference sequence). Trimming removed 5 bases from V and 5 bases from J; junction bases left unmatched: 16. The CDR3 is 17 residues long. CDR3 coding DNA: TGTGCCAGCAGCGCCCTCGACAGGGGTGGTCCTTCATATGGCTACACCTTC. Translation gives CASSALDRGGPSYGYTF.

The chain employs TRBV5-1 and TRBJ2-7; perhaps TRBD1 as D (5 bases). The germline V gene encodes CDR1 SGHRS and CDR2 YFSETQ. The CDR3 has 14 residues. V lost 1 base and J 5 bases, leaving 13 bases between the germline ends. CDR3 region: CASSLFVEQDEQYF. The CDR3 DNA sequence: TGCGCCAGCAGCTTGTTTGTTGAACAGGACGAGCAGTACTTC.

The chain uses TRBV5-6 and TRBJ1-2; tentatively, D is TRBD1 (6 bases). Germline values: CDR1 SGHDT, CDR2 YYEEEE. This CDR3 contains 14 residues. V was trimmed by 4 bases and J by 9 bases, leaving 19 bases between them. CDR3 in amino acids: CASSLRTVSIRYTF. For the CDR3, the DNA is TGTGCCAGCAGCCTGCGGACAGTTTCAATTCGCTACACCTTC.

This clone was detected only once. V gene TRBV6-1 combines with J gene TRBJ1-5; perhaps TRBD1 as D (5 bases). The germline gives CDR1 MNHNS, CDR2 SASEGT. Trimming took 6 bases from V and 7 from J, leaving 16 bases between them. The CDR3 runs 14 residues. CDR3 sequence: CASSASGGVQPQHF. The CDR3 bases are TGTGCCAGCAGCGCCAGTGGGGGGGTCCAGCCCCAGCATTTT.

This sequence joins TRBV6-5 and TRBJ2-3; D is possibly TRBD2 (6 bases). The CDR3 covers 14 residues. Trimming removed 5 bases from V and 4 bases from J, with 13 bases in between. Germline V gene sequence: CDR1 MNHEY, CDR2 SVGAGI. The CDR3 loop reads CASSPYGGADTQYF. In DNA form, the CDR3 reads TGTGCCAGCAGTCCCTATGGCGGGGCAGATACGCAGTATTTT.

J is TRBJ2-3 and V is TRBV7-3, with TRBD2 matching 13 bases. Germline CDR1 is SGHTA and CDR2 is FQGTGA. This CDR3 spans 18 amino acids. With V trimmed by 5 bases and J by 2 bases, 10 bases remained unmatched. CDR3 protein: CASSLSGGLAGYTDTQYF. Here the CDR3 DNA reads TGTGCCAGCAGCCTATCTGGGGGACTAGCGGGATACACAGATACGCAGTATTTT. Based on the CDR3 plus reference TRBV7-3 and TRBJ2-3, the full variable domain is GAGVSQTPSNKVTEKGKYVELRCDPISGHTALYWYRQSLGQGPEFLIYFQGTGAADDSGLPNDRFFAVRPEGSVSTLKIQRTERGDSAVYLCASSLSGGLAGYTDTQYFGPGTRLTVL.

To note about this clone: Within the sample, other DNA sequences also encode this same CDR3. The chain is built from TRBV4-3 and TRBJ2-7, with 14 positions matching TRBD2. The CDR3 sequence is 16 residues long. J was trimmed by 0 bases and V by 6 bases; bases with no gene match: 4. Germline V CDR1 and CDR2: LGHNA, YSLEER. CDR3 nucleotides: TGCGCCAGCAGTCCCGGGACTAGCGGGAGCTCCTACGAGCAGTACTTC. It translates to CASSPGTSGSSYEQYF.

The rearrangement links TRBV5-6 to TRBJ2-1, with a possible D match to TRBD2 (6 bases). Trimming stripped 2 bases from V and 15 bases from J, with 15 bases between. Germline V gene sequence: CDR1 SGHDT, CDR2 YYEEEE. The CDR3 has 12 amino acids. Here the CDR3 DNA reads TGTGCCAGCAGCTTCCGGGAAGGGGACTCGTTCTTC. Translating gives CASSFREGDSFF.

V usage is TRBV2 and J usage is TRBJ2-1; 8 nucleotides match TRBD2. Trimming removed 4 bases from V and 2 bases from J; junction bases left unmatched: 4. Per germline, CDR1 SNHLY and CDR2 FYNNEI. The CDR3 has 15 amino acids. CDR3 nucleotides: TGTGCCAGCAGTGGCCGGGGGGGCCCCTACAATGAGCAGTTCTTC. Protein sequence: CASSGRGGPYNEQFF.

The chain employs TRBV13 and TRBJ2-3; 14 nucleotides line up with TRBD2. The CDR3 has 19 amino acids. CDR1 and CDR2 (germline): PRHDT, FYEKMQ (reference sequence). Germline trimming cut 4 bases from V and 0 bases from J; bases unmatched to any gene: 9. The chain's CDR3 is CASSSPGTSGGSSTDTQYF. CDR3 DNA sequence: TGTGCCAGCAGCTCCCCGGGGACTAGCGGGGGATCGAGCACAGATACGCAGTATTTT.